Shown below are 27 T cell receptor beta chains from a single sample sequenced in a study of blood T cell repertoires in COVID-19 (dated by TCRdb to the early 2020s). To prepare the library, the immunoSEQ multiplex PCR assay was applied. Drawn from immuneACCESS, this table holds only the in-frame rearrangements with V and J called that TCRdb kept. Clones are partly lost; checked studies trace under half to an unresolved V gene and leave the rest unexplained. The sample records more than 75,000 clones, 65% to 90% of which are singletons. The top ten clonotypes cover 1.2% of the sample. What was sequenced was peripheral blood. The receptor set was obtained from a man older than 75 with active or convalescent COVID-19.

J is TRBJ1-1 and V is TRBV7-6, with a possible D match to TRBD1 (6 bases). The ends were cut back, 5 bases at V and 11 bases at J, with 12 bases in the middle. There are 11 residues in the CDR3. Looked up from germline, CDR1 is SGHVS and CDR2 is FNYEAQ. The chain's CDR3 is CASSRDRIAFF. Here the CDR3 DNA reads TGTGCCAGCAGCCGCGACAGGATCGCTTTCTTT.

The chain links TRBV4-2 to TRBJ2-7; D might be TRBD2 (6 bases). This CDR3 is 16 amino acids long. Trimming cost V 2 bases and J 0 bases, with 14 bases left between them. Germline assignment: CDR1 LGHNA and CDR2 YNFKEQ. DNA for the CDR3: TGTGCCAGCAGCCAATCACGGGAGAAAAGCTCCTACGAGCAGTACTTC. The encoded protein is CASSQSREKSSYEQYF.

The chain has TRBV21-1 and TRBJ2-7; the table's TRBD1 call for D was not verified on the DNA. TRBV21-1 is a documented pseudogene. The CDR3 has 13 amino acids. The CDR3 DNA follows: TGTGCCAACTCACAGGGTCGGCCCCACGAGCAGTACTTC. It translates to CANSQGRPHEQYF.

The chain carries TRBV5-4 and TRBJ2-2, with 7 bases that match TRBD1. Germline assignment: CDR1 SGHNT and CDR2 YYREEE (reference sequence). Unmatched junction bases numbered 6, after V lost 0 bases and J lost 4 bases. The CDR3 spans 16 residues. The CDR3 nucleotides read TGTGCCAGCAGCTTGGGAGCGTCAGGGGGCACCGGGGAGCTGTTTTTT. Its protein product is CASSLGASGGTGELFF.

This chain links TRBV3-1 (or the pseudogene TRBV3-2) with TRBJ1-4; no firm D call. CDR1 LGHDT and CDR2 YNNKEL come from the germline V gene (reference sequence). The germline V and J ends were trimmed by 3 bases and 3 bases, with 8 bases remaining between them. This CDR3 spans 14 amino acids. CDR3 residues: CASSQPSANEKLFF. The CDR3 region has the DNA TGTGCCAGCAGCCAGCCTTCAGCTAATGAAAAACTGTTTTTT.

The genes are TRBV6-5 and TRBJ1-1; TRBD1 is a possible D gene (5 bases). Germline V gene lookup returns CDR1 MNHEY and CDR2 SVGAGI. CDR3 length: 14 residues. Trimming stripped 2 bases from V and 1 base from J, with 8 bases between. The CDR3: CASSYLQGNTEAFF. The CDR3 nucleotides are TGTGCCAGCAGTTACCTCCAGGGGAACACTGAAGCTTTCTTT.

In DNA, the CDR3 is TGTGCCAGCATCCAGTCCCCTAACACCGGGGAGCTGTTTTTT. This codes for CASIQSPNTGELFF. This sequence joins TRBV11-2 and TRBJ2-2; no reliable D call. Germline V lookup: CDR1 SGHAT, CDR2 FQNNGV. Trimming stripped 7 bases from V and 2 bases from J, with 11 bases between. The CDR3 contains 14 residues.

This chain uses TRBV5-6 with TRBJ2-2; the match to TRBD1 covers 9 bases. CDR1 and CDR2 from the germline V gene are SGHDT and YYEEEE. This CDR3 contains 16 residues. V shed 0 bases and J 3 bases; nucleotides not matched to a gene: 3. This CDR3 reads CASSLDRGRDTGELFF. In DNA, the CDR3 is TGTGCCAGCAGCTTGGACAGGGGGCGGGACACCGGGGAGCTGTTTTTT.

V and J are TRBV4-2 and TRBJ2-1, with 12 bases aligning to TRBD2. The CDR3 runs to 16 residues. V gave up 2 bases and J gave up 6 bases; unmatched junction bases: 5. Germline V gives CDR1 LGHNA, CDR2 YNFKEQ. The CDR3 nucleotides are TGTGCCAGCAGCCAAACCCTAGCGGGAGGGCCCAATGAGCAGTTCTTC. It is translated as CASSQTLAGGPNEQFF.

The chain is built from TRBV10-2 and TRBJ1-5; unclear D gene. V lost 4 bases and J 7 bases, leaving 11 bases between the germline ends. CDR1 is WSHSY, CDR2 SAAADI, per germline. CDR3 length equals 13 residues. CDR3 DNA sequence: TGCGCCAGCAGTGGCGGGTCCACCCAGCCCCAGCATTTT. This translates into CASSGGSTQPQHF.

The chain is built from TRBV30 and TRBJ1-1, with a weak D call TRBD1 (6 bases). The V and J ends lost 5 bases and 0 bases respectively, with 13 bases between them. The CDR3 runs 14 residues. Germline CDR1 reads GTSNPN; CDR2 reads SVGIG (reference sequence). This CDR3 is CAWATGFLNTEAFF. The CDR3 nucleotides are TGTGCCTGGGCGACAGGTTTTTTGAACACTGAAGCTTTCTTT.

V is TRBV28 and J is TRBJ1-2; a possible D gene is TRBD1 (6 bases). Deletions cut 6 bases from V and 3 bases from J, with 14 bases between. The CDR3 has 14 amino acids. Germline values: CDR1 MDHEN, CDR2 SYDVKM. For the CDR3, the DNA is TGTGCCAGCAGCAGAACAGGGAGTGACTATGGCTACACCTTC. Protein: CASSRTGSDYGYTF.

The chain has TRBV5-4 and TRBJ2-7; 8 bases fit TRBD2. CDR1 is SGHNT, CDR2 YYREEE, per germline (reference sequence). J was trimmed by 7 bases and V by 2 bases; bases with no gene match: 14. This CDR3 is built from 16 residues. The CDR3 protein is CASSLGLAGSPGEQYF. CDR3 DNA sequence: TGTGCCAGCAGCTTAGGGCTAGCGGGTTCTCCGGGGGAGCAGTACTTC.

The chain employs TRBV5-4 and TRBJ2-1; 7 positions agree with TRBD2. CDR3 length equals 14 residues. The ends lost 0 bases at V and 6 bases at J; junction bases unmatched: 3. Germline values: CDR1 SGHNT, CDR2 YYREEE (reference sequence). The CDR3 DNA follows: TGTGCCAGCAGCTTGGCCGGGACTATCAATGAGCAGTTCTTC. Protein product: CASSLAGTINEQFF.

This chain uses TRBV28 with TRBJ2-6; the D gene is possibly TRBD2 (5 bases). The CDR3 consists of 15 residues. Germline CDR1 reads MDHEN; CDR2 reads SYDVKM. Trimming removed 5 bases from V and 4 bases from J, with 12 bases in between. CDR3 in DNA: TGTGCCAGCAGTCCACCCGCGGGCGGGGCCAACGTCCTGACTTTC. It translates to CASSPPAGGANVLTF.

V gene TRBV4-3 combines with J gene TRBJ2-3, with 10 bases identical to TRBD1. V shed 6 bases, J shed 3 bases, and the junction held 6 bases outside the gene matches. The V gene's germline CDR1 is LGHNA and CDR2 YSLEER. CDR3 length: 15 residues. In DNA, the CDR3 is TGCGCCAGCAGTCGACAGGGGGCGGTTACAGATACGCAGTATTTT. Protein: CASSRQGAVTDTQYF.

This chain joins TRBV12-3 or TRBV12-4 and TRBJ2-1; 13 bases align to TRBD2. The trim removed 8 bases at V and 10 bases at J, leaving 5 bases unmatched. This CDR3 has 13 residues. For the CDR3, the DNA is TGTGCCAGCGGACTAGCGGGAGTAGTCGAGCAGTTCTTC. This codes for CASGLAGVVEQFF.

This clone was counted a single time. The gene calls are TRBV18 and TRBJ2-6, with D possibly being TRBD1 (5 bases). V lost 3 bases, J lost 1 base, and 7 bases lay in between. The CDR3 has 15 amino acids. Germline values: CDR1 KGHSH, CDR2 LQKENI. CDR3 coding DNA: TGTGCCAGCTCACCTCAGGGATCTGGGGCCAACGTCCTGACTTTC. Encoded protein: CASSPQGSGANVLTF.

V usage is TRBV28 and J usage is TRBJ1-5; D possibly corresponds to TRBD1 (6 bases). Germline V CDR1 and CDR2: MDHEN, SYDVKM. V lost 6 bases and J 0 bases, leaving 9 bases between the germline ends. This CDR3 is built from 14 residues. DNA for the CDR3: TGTGCCAGCAGACGGACAGTTAGCAATCAGCCCCAGCATTTT. This sequence encodes CASRRTVSNQPQHF. The complete variable domain, with remaining parts taken from reference TRBV28 and TRBJ1-5, reads DVKVTQSSRYLVKRTGEKVFLECVQDMDHENMFWYRQDPGLGLRLIYFSYDVKMKEKGDIPEGYSVSREKKERFSLILESASTNQTSMYLCASRRTVSNQPQHFGDGTRLSIL.

V and J are TRBV6-5 and TRBJ2-5; 7 nucleotides align to TRBD1. The germline V gene has CDR1 MNHEY and CDR2 SVGAGI. Unmatched junction bases numbered 2, after V lost 4 bases and J lost 3 bases. The CDR3 runs 13 residues. The CDR3 sequence: CASSFQGEETQYF. CDR3 in DNA: TGTGCCAGCAGTTTCCAGGGGGAAGAGACCCAGTACTTC.

The chain recombines TRBV3-1 (or the pseudogene TRBV3-2) with TRBJ2-5; TRBD2 agrees at 9 bases. V dropped 7 bases and J dropped 0; count of bases not matched to a gene: 9. The CDR3 has 16 amino acids. In germline, CDR1 is LGHDT, CDR2 YNNKEL (reference sequence). CDR3 nucleotide sequence: TGTGCCAGCACTCCTGGACTAGCGCAAAACCAAGAGACCCAGTACTTC. It codes for CASTPGLAQNQETQYF.

The genes are TRBV14 and TRBJ2-4; possible D gene TRBD1, 6 bases. The germline V gene has CDR1 SGHDN and CDR2 FVKESK. The CDR3 totals 13 residues. Trimming left V 3 bases short and J 9 bases short, with 12 bases between. CDR3: CASSHTGPGIQYF. The CDR3 DNA is TGTGCCAGCAGCCATACAGGGCCGGGCATTCAGTACTTC.

The sample holds a few counts of this clone. The CDR3 DNA sequence: TGTGCCAGCAGTGGCCCCGGACTAGCGGGAGAGTCCTACAATGAGCAGTTCTTC. As protein: CASSGPGLAGESYNEQFF. This chain links TRBV6-1 with TRBJ2-1, with 13 positions matching TRBD2. The V gene's germline CDR1 is MNHNS and CDR2 SASEGT. The CDR3 runs to 18 residues. The junction had 7 bases not matched to a gene; V was cut back by 4 bases and J by 1 base.

This chain joins TRBV5-1 and TRBJ2-3; 10 positions match TRBD2. Per the germline V gene, CDR1 is SGHRS and CDR2 is YFSETQ. The J segment lost 3 bases and the V segment lost 0 bases, leaving 4 bases of the junction unmatched. The CDR3 length is 16 residues. CDR3 nucleotide sequence: TGCGCCAGCAGCTTGGGCTTACTAGCGGGAACAGATACGCAGTATTTT. As protein: CASSLGLLAGTDTQYF.

This sequence joins TRBV28 and TRBJ2-3, with D possibly matching TRBD1 (6 bases). The CDR3 runs 15 residues. Per the germline V gene, CDR1 is MDHEN and CDR2 is SYDVKM. V dropped 2 bases and J dropped 1 base, with 10 bases sitting between them. In nucleotides, the CDR3 is TGTGCCAGCAGTTTAAGCGCAGGGGGCACAGATACGCAGTATTTT. Translating it yields CASSLSAGGTDTQYF.

This chain links TRBV2 with TRBJ2-2; a possible D gene is TRBD1 (6 bases). Germline V gene lookup returns CDR1 SNHLY and CDR2 FYNNEI. This CDR3 is built from 15 residues. Deletions cut 7 bases from V and 2 bases from J, with 14 bases between. CDR3 sequence reads: CASKTGTINTGELFF. CDR3 coding DNA: TGTGCCAGCAAAACCGGGACAATAAACACCGGGGAGCTGTTTTTT.

The gene calls are TRBV9 and TRBJ1-5, with a possible D match to TRBD1 (6 bases). Germline lookup yields CDR1 SGDLS and CDR2 YYNGEE. The ends were cut back, 3 bases at V and 5 bases at J, with 9 bases in the middle. The CDR3 is made up of 13 amino acids. This chain's CDR3 is CASSEGGDQPQHF. CDR3 nucleotides: TGTGCCAGCAGCGAGGGGGGGGATCAGCCCCAGCATTTT.